These 22 T cell receptor beta chains share one sample of origin, sequenced in a study of Ad26.COV2.S vaccination and SARS-CoV-2 variants. Documented treatment: roughly 19 received Ad26.COV2.S at low or high dose, single or two shots; about 5 received placebo; per-sample allocation not given. The investigators took samples on day 63 after the first vaccine or placebo injection. The repertoire was sequenced with immunoSEQ multiplex PCR; TCRdb's copy has only in-frame clones and lacks some. The sample holds 350,000 to 450,000 clones, around 84% seen once. The material sequenced was peripheral blood, taken in a trial of Ad26.COV2.S vaccine versus placebo. These receptors were collected from a person between 18 and 60 years old who received the Ad26.COV2.S COVID-19 vaccine or a placebo.

The chain employs TRBV10-3 and TRBJ1-1, with D unclear. Germline lookup yields CDR1 ENHRY and CDR2 SYGVKD. Trimming removed 0 bases from V and 0 bases from J, with 8 bases in between. This CDR3 has 15 amino acids. The CDR3 loop is CAISESRQMNTEAFF. CDR3 nucleotides: TGTGCCATCAGTGAGTCGAGGCAGATGAACACTGAAGCTTTCTTT.

The V gene is TRBV15, the J gene TRBJ1-6; maybe TRBD1 (5 bases). CDR1 and CDR2 (germline): LNHNV, YYDKDF (reference sequence). The V and J ends lost 0 bases and 0 bases respectively, with 9 bases between them. This CDR3 region has 17 residues. The CDR3 DNA reads TGTGCCACCAGCAGAGATGGGGGGACCTCCTATAATTCACCCCTCCACTTT. As protein: CATSRDGGTSYNSPLHF.

The rearrangement uses TRBV9 and TRBJ2-2; 9 bases map to TRBD1. Germline CDR1 reads SGDLS; CDR2 reads YYNGEE. Unmatched junction bases numbered 5, after V lost 2 bases and J lost 0 bases. The CDR3 has 17 residues. As DNA, the CDR3 is TGTGCCAGCAGCGTTGCCGGGACAGGGCCGAACACCGGGGAGCTGTTTTTT. Protein sequence: CASSVAGTGPNTGELFF.

This clone came up a few times. The chain has TRBV7-9 and TRBJ2-1; 9 bases match TRBD2. There are 17 residues in the CDR3. CDR1 and CDR2 from the germline V gene are SEHNR and FQNEAQ (reference sequence). J lost 3 bases, V lost 6 bases, and 12 bases had no gene match. DNA for the CDR3: TGTGCCAGCAGTTATAAAGTGAGACTAGCGGTCTACAATGAGCAGTTCTTC. Amino acid sequence: CASSYKVRLAVYNEQFF.

V and J are TRBV6-2 or TRBV6-3 and TRBJ2-3, with 7 positions matching TRBD2. The CDR3 totals 14 residues. Losses at the gene ends were 1 base for V and 8 bases for J; bases not matched to a gene: 6. Per germline, CDR1 MNHEY and CDR2 SVGEGT. CDR3 in amino acids: CASSYWGREGTQYF. CDR3 in DNA: TGTGCCAGCAGTTACTGGGGCAGGGAGGGTACGCAGTATTTT.

This chain connects TRBV18 to TRBJ2-7; either TRBD1 or TRBD2 may supply D (5 bases each). V gave up 3 bases and J gave up 0 bases, with 9 bases separating them. CDR1 is KGHSH and CDR2 is LQKENI in the germline V gene. The CDR3 runs 14 residues. The CDR3: CASSPGRTSYEQYF. CDR3 DNA: TGTGCCAGCTCACCGGGACGGACCTCCTACGAGCAGTACTTC. Using reference TRBV18 and TRBJ2-7 for the parts outside the CDR3, the full variable domain is NAGVMQNPRHLVRRRGQEARLRCSPMKGHSHVYWYRQLPEEGLKFMVYLQKENIIDESGMPKERFSAEFPKEGPSILRIQQVVRGDSAAYFCASSPGRTSYEQYFGPGTRLTVT.

On this clone: Distinct nucleotide sequences in the sample also encode this CDR3. The gene calls are TRBV19 and TRBJ2-5, with D hard to call. V was clipped by 0 bases and J by 7 bases, with 9 bases between them. CDR1 is LNHDA and CDR2 is SQIVND in the germline V gene (reference sequence). CDR3 length equals 13 residues. CDR3 in DNA: TGTGCCAGTAGTATAGATTTGTCTGGGACCCAGTACTTC. Residues: CASSIDLSGTQYF. Full variable domain (remainder filled in from reference TRBV19 and TRBJ2-5): DGGITQSPKYLFRKEGQNVTLSCEQNLNHDAMYWYRQDPGQGLRLIYYSQIVNDFQKGDIAEGYSVSREKKESFPLTVTSAQKNPTAFYLCASSIDLSGTQYFGPGTRLLVL.

The chain has TRBV4-3 and TRBJ2-5; weak D call: TRBD1 (5 bases). With 3 bases removed from V and 1 base from J, the gap between germline ends came to 9 bases. The CDR3 runs to 14 residues. Germline CDR1 and CDR2: LGHNA and YSLEER. CDR3 in amino acids: CASSQYRSQETQYF. The CDR3 DNA reads TGCGCCAGCAGCCAGTACAGGAGCCAAGAGACCCAGTACTTC.

The rearrangement uses TRBV6-1 and TRBJ2-4; D unresolved. V lost 1 base and J 6 bases, leaving 16 bases between the germline ends. The CDR3 spans 16 residues. CDR1 is MNHNS, CDR2 SASEGT, per germline. The CDR3 region has the DNA TGTGCCAGCAGTGAAGGGTCGGGTGCGACCCGAAACATTCAGTACTTC. It yields the protein CASSEGSGATRNIQYF.

The V call is TRBV5-1, the J call TRBJ2-2; 8 nucleotides line up with TRBD2. The V and J ends lost 5 bases and 2 bases, in that order; junction bases with no gene match: 5. CDR1 SGHRS and CDR2 YFSETQ come from the germline V gene. This CDR3 spans 15 amino acids. CDR3 loop: CASRESGGNTGELFF. CDR3 DNA: TGCGCCAGCAGGGAAAGCGGGGGCAACACCGGGGAGCTGTTTTTT. Complete variable domain (other parts from reference TRBV5-1 and TRBJ2-2): KAGVTQTPRYLIKTRGQQVTLSCSPISGHRSVSWYQQTPGQGLQFLFEYFSETQRNKGNFPGRFSGRQFSNSRSEMNVSTLELGDSALYLCASRESGGNTGELFFGEGSRLTVL.

This clone was detected once. This sequence joins TRBV12-3 or TRBV12-4 and TRBJ1-5, with a possible D match to TRBD1 (5 bases). The V and J ends lost 5 bases and 7 bases respectively, with 12 bases between them. The CDR3 covers 13 residues. Written as DNA, the CDR3 is TGTGCCAGCAGTGCCCTCGGGGGACAGCCCCAGCATTTT. It specifies CASSALGGQPQHF.

This rearrangement joins TRBV10-1 to TRBJ1-1; 7 nucleotides align to TRBD1. CDR1 is WNHNN, CDR2 SYGVQD, per germline (reference sequence). The CDR3 totals 14 residues. With V trimmed by 2 bases and J by 6 bases, 6 bases remained unmatched. The CDR3 spells CASSEGGGVAEAFF. In nucleotides, the CDR3 is TGCGCCAGCAGTGAGGGAGGGGGCGTCGCTGAAGCTTTCTTT.

The V call is TRBV7-9, the J call TRBJ1-5; D ambiguous. The CDR3 extends over 12 amino acids. Germline loops: CDR1 SEHNR, CDR2 FQNEAQ (reference sequence). V shed 8 bases and J shed 1 base, with 6 bases lying between them. The chain's CDR3 is CASGVSNQPQHF. CDR3 coding DNA: TGTGCCAGCGGAGTAAGCAATCAGCCCCAGCATTTT.

On this clone itself: Other DNA sequences of this sample code for an identical CDR3. The chain joins TRBV4-3 to TRBJ1-1; D is possibly TRBD1 (6 bases). The CDR3 consists of 14 residues. Trimming cost V 1 base and J 4 bases, with 10 bases left between them. Germline lookup yields CDR1 LGHNA and CDR2 YSLEER. Written as DNA, the CDR3 is TGCGCCAGCAGCCAAGTACAGGGAGGCACTGAAGCTTTCTTT. Translated: CASSQVQGGTEAFF.

The V and J genes are TRBV19 and TRBJ1-5; D uncertain. The CDR3 runs 12 residues. Germline V gives CDR1 LNHDA, CDR2 SQIVND (reference sequence). V was cut by 2 bases and J by 3 bases, with 2 bases left in between. The CDR3: CASSIINQPQHF. The CDR3, as DNA: TGTGCCAGTAGTATAATCAATCAGCCCCAGCATTTT.

The chain links TRBV7-2 to TRBJ1-2; D ambiguous. CDR1 and CDR2 (germline): SGHTA, FQGNSA. The ends were cut back, 1 base at V and 8 bases at J, with 8 bases in the middle. This CDR3 has 12 residues. The CDR3 DNA reads TGTGCCAGCAGCTTAGTGAGGGAGGGCTACACCTTC. Protein sequence: CASSLVREGYTF.

This chain joins TRBV20-1 and TRBJ2-7; D unresolved. Germline V lookup: CDR1 DFQATT, CDR2 SNEGSKA (reference sequence). Trimming cost V 6 bases and J 4 bases, with 10 bases left between them. CDR3 length: 11 residues. The CDR3 DNA sequence: TGCAGTGCCAATCAGCAATACGAGCAGTACTTC. Amino acids: CSANQQYEQYF.

This sequence joins TRBV5-8 and TRBJ2-7; maybe TRBD1 (5 bases). CDR1 SGHTS and CDR2 YDEGEE come from the germline V gene. V lost 0 bases to trimming and J lost 6 bases, with 19 bases between them. The CDR3 sequence is 16 residues long. The CDR3 here is CASSLELVQALGEQYF. The CDR3 nucleotides read TGTGCCAGCAGCTTGGAATTGGTACAGGCATTGGGCGAGCAGTACTTC.

CDR3 protein: CASSHFVKEGLTDTQYF. DNA of the CDR3: TGTGCCAGCAGCCATTTTGTAAAGGAGGGCCTCACAGATACGCAGTATTTT. The chain joins TRBV3-1 (or the pseudogene TRBV3-2) to TRBJ2-3; TRBD2 is a possible D gene (6 bases). CDR1 LGHDT and CDR2 YNNKEL come from the germline V gene (reference sequence). The germline V and J ends were trimmed by 3 bases and 2 bases, with 18 bases remaining between them. The CDR3 totals 17 residues.

The chain combines TRBV4-3 with TRBJ2-7; 8 bases are shared with TRBD1. V was pared by 1 base and J by 3 bases, with 5 bases of the junction left unmatched. This CDR3 contains 15 residues. Germline V CDR1 and CDR2: LGHNA, YSLEER. The CDR3 reads CASSQGQGAFYEQYF. DNA for the CDR3: TGCGCCAGCAGCCAAGGCCAGGGGGCGTTCTACGAGCAGTACTTC.

V is TRBV27 and J is TRBJ1-2, with 8 bases matching TRBD1. The germline V gene encodes CDR1 MNHEY and CDR2 SMNVEV (reference sequence). The junction had 10 bases not matched to a gene; V was cut back by 5 bases and J by 8 bases. There are 14 residues in the CDR3. CDR3 amino acids: CASSGDRTLRGYTF. CDR3 DNA: TGTGCCAGCAGTGGGGACAGGACCCTAAGGGGCTACACCTTC.

The V and J genes are TRBV5-6 and TRBJ1-6; no reliable D call. V gave up 0 bases and J gave up 5 bases, with 9 bases separating them. Germline V gene data show CDR1 as SGHDT and CDR2 as YYEEEE. The CDR3 is made up of 15 amino acids. CDR3 sequence: CASSLGPVDNSPLHF. CDR3 nucleotides: TGTGCCAGCAGCTTGGGGCCGGTAGATAATTCACCCCTCCACTTT.